The table lists the clone carrying this TCR beta chain with many counts. These data originate in a study of prognosis after radiotherapy for stage I lung cancer. Study as a whole: A biologically effective dose of at least 100 Gy came via 3-5 SBRT fractions.

Germline V gene sequence: CDR1 SGHRS, CDR2 YFSETQ. Trimming removed 4 bases from V and 0 bases from J, with 14 bases in between. The CDR3 extends over 15 amino acids. Starting from genomic DNA, TCR beta CDR3 was amplified through two-round multiplex PCR. Primers specific to each TRBV and TRBJ gene were used in first-round PCR. MiXCR was run by TCRdb on the multiplex PCR reads, yielding one entry per CDR3 protein. The sample holds fewer than 40,000 distinct CDR3 sequences; around 35% are singletons and the top ten take roughly 17%. The sequence derives from a donor aged 50 or older with non-small cell lung cancer. The V call is TRBV5-1, the J call TRBJ2-7; possibly TRBD1 or TRBD2 for D (5 bases each). Sequenced here: PBMCs, sampled before or after stereotactic body radiation therapy (not recorded which). DNA for the CDR3: TGCGCCAGCAGCATCGAACCGGGGCGCTCCTACGAGCAGTACTTC. It codes for CASSIEPGRSYEQYF.